The sequence of this T cell receptor (beta chain) was determined in a study of CD8 T cells in ankylosing spondylitis. CDR1 and CDR2 (germline): SGHRS, YFSETQ. The V end was cut by 4 bases, the J end by 1 base, with 16 bases between. CDR3 size: 16 residues. This clonotype was detected ten times or more. Its antigen is unknown. Study-wide points: In synovial fluid and blood from reactive arthritis, some motif variants were previously reported. Blood of patients with ankylosing spondylitis appeared to be characterized by a TCR beta motif of several highly homologous variants. Disease-associated clones were reportedly significantly overrepresented in matched ankylosing spondylitis synovial fluid.

One entry per CDR3 protein results from TCRdb running MiXCR on the 5' RACE reads. The sample has 800,000 to 900,000 distinct CDR3 sequences; about 12% are singletons. The source of this sequence is a male donor with ankylosing spondylitis. The rearrangement uses TRBV5-1 and TRBJ2-3; D could derive from TRBD1 or TRBD2 (5 bases each). Input material: blood, either unsorted or a sorted T cell fraction (not recorded which). The CDR3 bases are TGCGCCAGCAGCCCGGACCTCCGGGGCGGCACAGATACGCAGTATTTT. Protein product: CASSPDLRGGTDTQYF.